These 18 T cell receptor beta chains share one sample of origin, sequenced in a study of response to subunit inactivated influenza vaccine. TCRdb recomputed calls from the RT-PCR reads with MiXCR, one row per CDR3 protein. The sample comprises some 500,000 distinct CDR3 sequences, less than 30% of which are singletons, and over 1.5% rests with the top ten. Sequences were derived from CD4+ T cells sorted from PBMCs, sampled more than 4 days after vaccination. The origin of the receptors is a man between 50 and 59 years old who received an inactivated influenza vaccine.

CDR3 in amino acids: CATSRDFSSNQPQHF. In DNA form, the CDR3 reads TGTGCCACCAGCAGAGATTTTTCTAGCAATCAGCCCCAGCATTTT. The chain couples TRBV15 to TRBJ1-5; no firm D call. Trimming shortened V by 0 bases and J by 0 bases, and 6 bases separated the two germline ends. Looked up from germline, CDR1 is LNHNV and CDR2 is YYDKDF (reference sequence). The CDR3 covers 15 residues.

This chain uses TRBV11-2 with TRBJ2-7, with D possibly matching TRBD2 (6 bases). Germline CDR1 reads SGHAT; CDR2 reads FQNNGV. V lost 1 base and J lost 6, with 16 bases in between. The CDR3 length is 15 residues. This CDR3 is CASSLGPAGQSEQYF. Written as DNA, the CDR3 is TGTGCCAGCAGCTTAGGCCCCGCGGGGCAGAGCGAGCAGTACTTC.

The CDR3 loop is CAWSVLRGGNSPLHF. CDR3 sequence (DNA): TGTGCCTGGAGTGTACTTCGGGGGGGTAATTCACCCCTCCACTTT. This chain connects TRBV30 to TRBJ1-6, with D perhaps TRBD1 (5 bases). In germline, CDR1 is GTSNPN, CDR2 SVGIG (reference sequence). The V end lost 0 bases, the J end lost 6 bases, and 12 bases lay between the germline ends. This CDR3 is 15 amino acids long.

Comments on this clonotype: A read error may produce the germline difference seen at one junction end. The chain carries TRBV2 and TRBJ1-5; D is unresolved. The CDR3 is made up of 15 amino acids. The germline gives CDR1 SNHLY, CDR2 FYNNEI. CDR3 coding DNA: TGTGCCAGCAGGGACTGGGAGGGAAGCAATCATCCCCAGCATTTT. Protein product: CASRDWEGSNHPQHF.

This clonotype was observed a few times. The chain links TRBV15 to TRBJ1-5; D ambiguous. Trimming took 1 base from V and 3 from J, leaving 7 bases between them. This CDR3 has 14 amino acids. Germline V gene lookup returns CDR1 LNHNV and CDR2 YYDKDF (reference sequence). CDR3 in amino acids: CATSRVAVNQPQHF. DNA for the CDR3: TGTGCCACCAGCAGAGTGGCAGTCAATCAGCCCCAGCATTTT.

This chain uses TRBV11-2 with TRBJ2-7; possibly TRBD1 for D (5 bases). The V end lost 5 bases, the J end lost 2 bases, and 13 bases lay between the germline ends. Germline CDR1 is SGHAT and CDR2 is FQNNGV. This CDR3 has 14 residues. CDR3: CASSTQGSTYEQYF. DNA for the CDR3: TGTGCCAGCAGCACCCAGGGTTCGACCTACGAGCAGTACTTC.

The chain is built from TRBV6-5 and TRBJ2-7; 9 bases match TRBD2. V shed 2 bases and J 4 bases; nucleotides not matched to a gene: 6. The CDR3 contains 15 residues. In germline, CDR1 is MNHEY, CDR2 SVGAGI. CDR3 sequence (DNA): TGTGCCAGCAGTTACGGTCCTAGCGGGGCATACGAGCAGTACTTC. Translation gives CASSYGPSGAYEQYF.

This clonotype was detected a few times. The chain combines TRBV7-9 with TRBJ2-7; no clear D. V dropped 5 bases and J dropped 7 bases, with 9 bases sitting between them. This CDR3 has 11 amino acids. Germline V gene sequence: CDR1 SEHNR, CDR2 FQNEAQ (reference sequence). CDR3 in amino acids: CASSRDGEQYF. Here the CDR3 DNA reads TGTGCCAGCAGCCGTGATGGAGAGCAGTACTTC. The full variable domain, its missing parts supplied by reference TRBV7-9 and TRBJ2-7, is DTGVSQNPRHKITKRGQNVTFRCDPISEHNRLYWYRQTLGQGPEFLTYFQNEAQLEKSRLLSDRFSAERPKGSFSTLEIQRTEQGDSAMYLCASSRDGEQYFGPGTRLTVT.

The chain has TRBV29-1 and TRBJ2-3, with 13 bases fitting TRBD2. Germline CDR1 reads SQVTM; CDR2 reads ANQGSEA. After removal of 8 bases from V and 5 bases from J, the junction contained 10 bases not matched to a gene. This CDR3 contains 15 residues. CDR3 sequence reads: CSTKGLAGMGDTQYF. The CDR3 nucleotides are TGCAGCACGAAGGGACTAGCGGGAATGGGAGATACGCAGTATTTT.

The chain employs TRBV20-1 and TRBJ2-5; tentative D call: TRBD2 (6 bases). The CDR3 loop spans 13 amino acids. The germline V gene has CDR1 DFQATT and CDR2 SNEGSKA (reference sequence). V was cut by 6 bases and J by 11 bases, with 22 bases left in between. The CDR3 DNA sequence: TGCAGTGCCCACCCCGGGGGATCCCGGTGGCAGTACTTC. Encoded protein: CSAHPGGSRWQYF.

The chain has TRBV5-1 and TRBJ1-1; no clear D gene. The V end was cut by 0 bases, the J end by 0 bases, with 9 bases between. The CDR3 has 15 amino acids. Germline lookup yields CDR1 SGHRS and CDR2 YFSETQ. The chain's CDR3 is CASSLESVMNTEAFF. CDR3 bases: TGCGCCAGCAGCTTGGAGTCAGTCATGAACACTGAAGCTTTCTTT.

The rearrangement links TRBV7-2 to TRBJ2-1, with 12 bases fitting TRBD2. The germline V gene encodes CDR1 SGHTA and CDR2 FQGNSA. Trimming took 5 bases from V and 9 from J; bases not matched to a gene: 8. This CDR3 region has 15 residues. Written as DNA, the CDR3 is TGTGCCAGCAGCGCTACTAGCGGGAGGTCTGGTGAGCAGTTCTTC. Protein product: CASSATSGRSGEQFF.

This chain uses TRBV15 with TRBJ1-5; no clear D. Per germline, CDR1 LNHNV and CDR2 YYDKDF (reference sequence). V was clipped by 0 bases and J by 0 bases, with 15 bases between them. The CDR3 extends over 18 amino acids. CDR3 DNA: TGTGCCACCAGCAGAGATTTAGGCACAGTGGTTAGCAATCAGCCCCAGCATTTT. This encodes CATSRDLGTVVSNQPQHF.

This chain links TRBV12-3 or TRBV12-4 with TRBJ1-2; D is possibly TRBD1 (5 bases). The CDR3 spans 13 residues. V dropped 5 bases and J dropped 5 bases, with 12 bases sitting between them. The CDR3 reads CASSPDSTYGYTF. CDR3 nucleotides: TGTGCCAGCAGTCCCGACAGTACTTATGGCTACACCTTC.

This sequence joins TRBV20-1 and TRBJ2-1, with 10 positions matching TRBD1. Germline V gene lookup returns CDR1 DFQATT and CDR2 SNEGSKA (reference sequence). Losses at the gene ends were 4 bases for V and 7 bases for J; bases not matched to a gene: 7. The CDR3 runs to 14 residues. CDR3: CSATQGQGWNEQFF. DNA of the CDR3: TGCAGTGCTACACAGGGACAGGGGTGGAATGAGCAGTTCTTC.

This clonotype was seen only a few times. The chain links TRBV10-3 to TRBJ1-6; the D gene is possibly TRBD1 (6 bases). Deletions cut 11 bases from V and 7 bases from J, with 9 bases between. The CDR3 extends over 11 amino acids. CDR1 ENHRY and CDR2 SYGVKD come from the germline V gene. The CDR3 loop is CAAGQNSPLHF. CDR3 coding DNA: TGTGCCGCAGGACAGAATTCACCCCTCCACTTT.

The chain couples TRBV2 to TRBJ2-3; TRBD2 matches at 7 bases. V was pared by 8 bases and J by 0 bases, with 5 bases of the junction left unmatched. This CDR3 contains 14 residues. Germline V gene data show CDR1 as SNHLY and CDR2 as FYNNEI. The DNA for the CDR3 is TGTGCCAGCGCGGGGGTTTCTAGCACAGATACGCAGTATTTT. This gives the protein CASAGVSSTDTQYF.

The chain has TRBV3-1 and TRBJ2-7; TRBD2 matches 12 bases. V dropped 4 bases and J dropped 4; count of bases not matched to a gene: 5. This CDR3 contains 15 residues. The germline V gene has CDR1 LGHDT and CDR2 YNNKEL (reference sequence). CDR3 DNA sequence: TGTGCCAGCAGCCGATGGACTAGCGGGACATACGAGCAGTACTTC. The encoded protein is CASSRWTSGTYEQYF.